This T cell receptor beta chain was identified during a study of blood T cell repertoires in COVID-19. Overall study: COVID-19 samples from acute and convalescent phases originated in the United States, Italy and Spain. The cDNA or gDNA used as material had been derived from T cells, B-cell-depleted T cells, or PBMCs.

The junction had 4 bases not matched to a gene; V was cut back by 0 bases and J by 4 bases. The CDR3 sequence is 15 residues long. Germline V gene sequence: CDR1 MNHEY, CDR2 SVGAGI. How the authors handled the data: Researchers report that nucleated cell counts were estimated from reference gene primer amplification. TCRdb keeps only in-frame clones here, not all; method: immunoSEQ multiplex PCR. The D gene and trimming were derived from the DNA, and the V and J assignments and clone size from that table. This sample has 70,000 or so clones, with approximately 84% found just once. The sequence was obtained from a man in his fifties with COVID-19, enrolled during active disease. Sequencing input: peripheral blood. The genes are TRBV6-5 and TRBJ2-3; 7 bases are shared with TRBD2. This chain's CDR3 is CASSYSMGGADTQYF. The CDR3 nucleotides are TGTGCCAGCAGTTACTCGATGGGGGGGGCAGATACGCAGTATTTT.